This T cell receptor (beta chain) was captured in a study of shared clonotypes between healthy human individuals. For the study at large: Researchers assigned three CD4 naive, three CD4 memory, two CD8 naive and one CD8 memory plate to each donor.

With respect to this clone: Its antigen is currently unknown.

From germline, CDR1 is MDHEN and CDR2 SYDVKM. With 7 bases removed from V and 5 bases from J, the gap between germline ends came to 14 bases. The CDR3 extends over 13 amino acids. Study-wide points: When naive CD4 clonotypes were compared across several donors, approximately 4.9% were shared.

The test was conducted at deep level. The protocol was immunoSEQ multiplex PCR, while the TCRdb copy is restricted to in-frame clones and leaves out a portion. The data hold 2 million to 2.5 million clones, with just under 95% observed a single time. The chain is built from TRBV28 and TRBJ1-1; a weak D match, TRBD1 (5 bases). This receptor was obtained from a man aged 18 to 29 in good health. Some clones in this sample may be carry-over from other donors' samples. Sequencing was carried out using naive CD4+ T cells from PBMCs. Indicated subset: CD45RA+ positively selected. The CDR3 protein is CASTGGSWTEAFF. DNA of the CDR3: TGTGCCAGCACGGGGGGAAGTTGGACTGAAGCTTTCTTT.